A single sample gave rise to the 5 T cell receptor beta chains below, sequenced in a study of cytomegalovirus exposure and HLA in healthy donors. The PCR had 60 Vbeta and 13 Jbeta primers. Repertoires were generated with immunoSEQ multiplex PCR, while TCRdb's copy carries only in-frame clones and drops some. Its clone listing holds roughly 120,000 clones. What was sequenced was PBMCs. All receptors come from a man between 18 and 35 years old in good health and CMV-seronegative.

The chain has TRBV2 and TRBJ2-7, with D possibly matching TRBD1 (6 bases). Per germline, CDR1 SNHLY and CDR2 FYNNEI. The ends were cut back, 8 bases at V and 2 bases at J, with 19 bases in the middle. The CDR3 is 15 residues long. The CDR3 loop is CASRLPGHLPYEQYF. The CDR3 DNA is TGTGCCAGCCGCTTACCGGGACACTTACCCTACGAGCAGTACTTC.

V gene TRBV5-6 combines with J gene TRBJ1-5; D ambiguous. CDR1 is SGHDT, CDR2 YYEEEE, per germline. The V gene lost 1 base and the J gene lost 1 base, with 9 bases spanning the gap. This CDR3 spans 15 amino acids. The CDR3 DNA reads as TGTGCCAGCAGCTTGCAGGCTCTGAGCAATCAGCCCCAGCATTTT. It encodes CASSLQALSNQPQHF.

This rearrangement joins TRBV27 to TRBJ2-5; 13 nucleotides match TRBD2. The CDR3 sequence is 14 residues long. The germline V gene has CDR1 MNHEY and CDR2 SMNVEV (reference sequence). V trimming: 6 bases; J trimming: 7 bases; junction bases outside the gene matches: 5. The CDR3 DNA sequence: TGTGCCAGCAGGCCGTGGACTAGCGGGGGGACCCAGTACTTC. Its translation is CASRPWTSGGTQYF.

CDR3 loop: CASSLAGVGQYF. The CDR3 DNA is TGTGCCAGCAGTTTAGCAGGGGTGGGTCAGTACTTC. The chain recombines TRBV28 with TRBJ2-4, with D perhaps TRBD1 (6 bases). The germline V and J ends were trimmed by 2 bases and 12 bases, with 11 bases remaining between them. This CDR3 region has 12 residues. In germline, CDR1 is MDHEN, CDR2 SYDVKM.

The chain couples TRBV7-9 to TRBJ1-2; TRBD1 might be the D (6 bases). Germline values: CDR1 SEHNR, CDR2 FQNEAQ (reference sequence). The CDR3 sequence is 14 residues long. The germline V and J ends were trimmed by 5 bases and 4 bases, with 14 bases remaining between them. The CDR3 DNA follows: TGTGCCAGCAGCCACTCCACAGGGCCCTATGGCTACACCTTC. Its translation is CASSHSTGPYGYTF.